Below, 21 T cell receptor beta chains from the same sample are listed, as sequenced in a study of blood T cell repertoires in COVID-19 (dated by TCRdb to 2020 to 2021). Library method: the immunoSEQ multiplex PCR assay. Entries here come from immuneACCESS through TCRdb and include only in-frame sequences with V and J called. Some clones fail to appear in such tables; in the studies checked, an unresolved V gene covers under half of the shortfall, and the cause of the remainder is unknown. The sample profile shows 350,000 or so clones; 90% of them were found once. The top ten constitute 6.5% to 8% of the sample. What was sequenced was peripheral blood. The receptors shown here come from a man between 18 and 35 years old with active or convalescent COVID-19.

The rearrangement joins TRBV6-6 to TRBJ1-1; a weak D match, TRBD1 (5 bases). The ends were cut back, 7 bases at V and 2 bases at J, with 14 bases in the middle. The CDR3 has 14 residues. The germline CDR1 and CDR2 sequences are MNHNY and SVGAGI (reference sequence). The DNA for the CDR3 is TGTGCCAGCAATACGGGGGTCCAAAACACTGAAGCTTTCTTT. Its protein product is CASNTGVQNTEAFF.

This clone was found a few times. The J gene is TRBJ1-5, the V gene TRBV4-1; D unresolved. The CDR3 contains 15 residues. Germline CDR1 MGHRA, CDR2 YSYEKL. Trimming stripped 3 bases from V and 2 bases from J, with 11 bases between. The CDR3 bases are TGCGCCAGCAGCCACACCGGGGTCGGCAATCAGCCCCAGCATTTT. It translates to CASSHTGVGNQPQHF.

The chain couples TRBV14 to TRBJ1-5, with TRBD1 matching over 7 bases. This CDR3 is built from 15 residues. V lost 1 base to trimming and J lost 6 bases; unmatched junction nucleotides: 6. Germline V gene sequence: CDR1 SGHDN, CDR2 FVKESK. In nucleotides, the CDR3 is TGTGCCAGCAGCCAAGGCGGAAAGGGGGCTCAGCCCCAGCATTTT. This sequence encodes CASSQGGKGAQPQHF.

The V call is TRBV7-9, the J call TRBJ1-4, with 8 nucleotides matching TRBD1. The length of the CDR3 is 14 residues. V lost 2 bases to trimming and J lost 8 bases; unmatched junction nucleotides: 4. Germline CDR1 reads SEHNR; CDR2 reads FQNEAQ (reference sequence). The chain's CDR3 is CASSLSTGGEKLFF. CDR3 sequence (DNA): TGTGCCAGCAGCTTATCCACAGGGGGAGAAAAACTGTTTTTT.

The V call is TRBV9, the J call TRBJ1-3; D perhaps matches TRBD1 (6 bases). The CDR3 length is 17 residues. CDR1 SGDLS and CDR2 YYNGEE come from the germline V gene. V was pared by 2 bases and J by 4 bases, with 19 bases between. The CDR3 DNA sequence: TGTGCCAGCAGCGTGTCGGGAAGACAGGCTGGGGGAAACACCATATATTTT. Protein sequence: CASSVSGRQAGGNTIYF.

This rearrangement joins TRBV7-3 to TRBJ2-2, with 11 bases lining up with TRBD2. The germline V gene encodes CDR1 SGHTA and CDR2 FQGTGA. CDR3 size: 19 residues. J lost 0 bases, V lost 1 base, and 7 bases had no gene match. For the CDR3, the DNA is TGTGCCAGCAGCTTAAAGCCCCTAGCGGGGGGCCCGAACACCGGGGAGCTGTTTTTT. Translated: CASSLKPLAGGPNTGELFF.

Comments on this clone: This same CDR3 is encoded by further DNA sequences in the sample. The chain carries TRBV28 and TRBJ1-6; weak D call: TRBD1 (5 bases). The CDR3 has 16 residues. Deletions cut 3 bases from V and 0 bases from J, with 9 bases between. In germline, CDR1 is MDHEN, CDR2 SYDVKM. The CDR3 coding sequence is TGTGCCAGCAGTTTGGGGGGGAGCTCCTATAATTCACCCCTCCACTTT. It yields the protein CASSLGGSSYNSPLHF.

The rearrangement links TRBV25-1 to TRBJ1-3, with 11 bases identical to TRBD1. J lost 3 bases, V lost 8 bases, and 6 bases had no gene match. Germline lookup yields CDR1 MGHDK and CDR2 SYGVNS. This CDR3 has 15 amino acids. CDR3 DNA: TGTGCCAGCCGGTGGGACAGGGGGTTTGGAAACACCATATATTTT. Protein: CASRWDRGFGNTIYF.

The chain carries TRBV19 and TRBJ2-5, with 11 bases lining up with TRBD2. V trimming: 5 bases; J trimming: 2 bases; junction bases outside the gene matches: 4. From germline, CDR1 is LNHDA and CDR2 SQIVND (reference sequence). The CDR3 loop spans 15 amino acids. CDR3 region: CASSLTSGKQETQYF. The CDR3 DNA is TGTGCCAGTAGTTTGACTAGCGGGAAACAAGAGACCCAGTACTTC. Variable domain in full (rest from reference TRBV19 and TRBJ2-5): DGGITQSPKYLFRKEGQNVTLSCEQNLNHDAMYWYRQDPGQGLRLIYYSQIVNDFQKGDIAEGYSVSREKKESFPLTVTSAQKNPTAFYLCASSLTSGKQETQYFGPGTRLLVL.

The genes are TRBV4-3 and TRBJ1-2, with TRBD1 as a possible D gene (6 bases). The CDR3 loop spans 16 amino acids. Germline V gene sequence: CDR1 LGHNA, CDR2 YSLEER. Deletions cut 2 bases from V and 6 bases from J, with 19 bases between. The CDR3 loop reads CASSQTPQGGPHGYTF. The CDR3 nucleotides are TGCGCCAGCAGCCAAACCCCACAGGGTGGGCCTCATGGCTACACCTTC.

The rearrangement uses TRBV7-8 and TRBJ1-2, with 9 bases fitting TRBD1. Germline V gene sequence: CDR1 SGHVS, CDR2 FQNEAQ. The CDR3 is 14 residues long. J was trimmed by 8 bases and V by 1 base; bases with no gene match: 5. The CDR3 region has the DNA TGTGCCAGCAGCTTAGTGACAGGGACAGGGGGCTACACCTTC. It codes for CASSLVTGTGGYTF.

The V gene is TRBV19, the J gene TRBJ1-2; D unresolved. This CDR3 is built from 15 residues. CDR1 and CDR2 (germline): LNHDA, SQIVND (reference sequence). Between the trimmed V and J ends, which lost 3 bases and 2 bases, there was a span of 13 bases. The CDR3 DNA reads TGTGCCAGTAGTATCGGTCAGGTGATCAACTATGGCTACACCTTC. The encoded protein is CASSIGQVINYGYTF.

V is TRBV3-1 (or the pseudogene TRBV3-2) and J is TRBJ2-5; 11 bases fit TRBD1. The CDR3 sequence is 15 residues long. The germline V gene has CDR1 LGHDT and CDR2 YNNKEL (reference sequence). Unmatched junction bases numbered 5, after V lost 3 bases and J lost 5 bases. DNA for the CDR3: TGTGCCAGCAGCCAGAGGACAGGGGGCTGGGAGACCCAGTACTTC. Translated: CASSQRTGGWETQYF.

The chain carries TRBV9 and TRBJ2-1; 9 bases match TRBD2. Germline values: CDR1 SGDLS, CDR2 YYNGEE. This CDR3 is built from 14 residues. V lost 0 bases to trimming and J lost 10 bases; unmatched junction nucleotides: 5. CDR3 in amino acids: CASSVATSGGEQFF. The DNA of the CDR3 is TGTGCCAGCAGCGTAGCGACTAGCGGAGGGGAGCAGTTCTTC.

This clone was detected only once. This rearrangement joins TRBV20-1 to TRBJ2-2; D is unclear. Germline CDR1 is DFQATT and CDR2 is SNEGSKA (reference sequence). V lost 3 bases to trimming and J lost 3 bases, with 11 bases between them. The CDR3 length is 14 residues. The CDR3 spells CSASAQLDTGELFF. As DNA, the CDR3 is TGCAGTGCTAGTGCCCAGTTGGACACCGGGGAGCTGTTTTTT.

The rearrangement joins TRBV28 to TRBJ1-6, with a weak D call TRBD1 (6 bases). Deletions cut 10 bases from V and 5 bases from J, with 15 bases between. There are 14 residues in the CDR3. Per germline, CDR1 MDHEN and CDR2 SYDVKM. DNA for the CDR3: TGTGCCACTATTACCGGGACAAATAATTCACCCCTCCACTTT. This gives the protein CATITGTNNSPLHF.

In this sample, this clone is medium-sized. The genes are TRBV18 and TRBJ2-7; 12 bases fit TRBD2. Germline V gene data show CDR1 as KGHSH and CDR2 as LQKENI. With V trimmed by 3 bases and J by 2 bases, 5 bases remained unmatched. This CDR3 is 16 amino acids long. The CDR3 loop reads CASSPELAGGAYEQYF. DNA of the CDR3: TGTGCCAGCTCACCTGAACTAGCGGGAGGAGCCTACGAGCAGTACTTC.

This clone was counted between two and nine times. The chain couples TRBV9 to TRBJ2-1; D is perhaps TRBD1 (7 bases). The V gene's germline CDR1 is SGDLS and CDR2 YYNGEE. Trimming shortened V by 3 bases and J by 5 bases, and 21 bases separated the two germline ends. There are 17 residues in the CDR3. The CDR3 protein is CASSGKRQGGLDNEQFF. The DNA of the CDR3 is TGTGCCAGCAGCGGAAAACGACAGGGAGGTCTGGACAATGAGCAGTTCTTC.

This clone was counted between two and nine times. This rearrangement joins TRBV6-2 or TRBV6-3 to TRBJ1-2; TRBD1 might be the D (6 bases). Germline V gene sequence: CDR1 MNHEY, CDR2 SVGEGT. CDR3 length: 13 residues. Trimming pared 6 bases from V and 6 bases from J, leaving 14 bases between. Here the CDR3 DNA reads TGTGCCAGCAGCCCCAGGGGAGGGGATGGCTACACCTTC. This encodes CASSPRGGDGYTF.

This clone has just a few counts. V and J are TRBV11-2 and TRBJ1-1; perhaps TRBD1 as D (5 bases). Germline CDR1 and CDR2: SGHAT and FQNNGV. Trimming stripped 2 bases from V and 4 bases from J, with 14 bases between. This CDR3 region has 15 residues. The DNA of the CDR3 is TGTGCCAGCAGCTTATTTGGGGTGGGGGGCACTGAAGCTTTCTTT. Residues: CASSLFGVGGTEAFF. Full variable domain (remainder filled in from reference TRBV11-2 and TRBJ1-1): EAGVAQSPRYKIIEKRQSVAFWCNPISGHATLYWYQQILGQGPKLLIQFQNNGVVDDSQLPKDRFSAERLKGVDSTLKIQPAKLEDSAVYLCASSLFGVGGTEAFFGQGTRLTVV.

The sample holds one count of this clone. CDR3 sequence (DNA): TGCGCCAGCAGCGGTGATCACAGAGAAAGCACCGGGGAGCTGTTTTTT. Its translation is CASSGDHRESTGELFF. This chain uses TRBV5-1 with TRBJ2-2, with D unclear. Per germline, CDR1 SGHRS and CDR2 YFSETQ. Trimming pared 4 bases from V and 4 bases from J, leaving 17 bases between. The CDR3 is 16 residues long.